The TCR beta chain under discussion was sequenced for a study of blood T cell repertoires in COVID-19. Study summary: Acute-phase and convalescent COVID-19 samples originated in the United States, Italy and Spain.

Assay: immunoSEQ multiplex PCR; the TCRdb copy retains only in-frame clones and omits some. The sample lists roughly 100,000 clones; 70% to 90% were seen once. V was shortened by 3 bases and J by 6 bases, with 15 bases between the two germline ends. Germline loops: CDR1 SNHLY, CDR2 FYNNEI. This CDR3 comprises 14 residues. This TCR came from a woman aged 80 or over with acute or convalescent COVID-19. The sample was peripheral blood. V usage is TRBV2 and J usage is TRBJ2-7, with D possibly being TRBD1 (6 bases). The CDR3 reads CASSECQGLCEQYF. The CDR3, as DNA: TGTGCCAGCAGTGAGTGTCAGGGGCTTTGCGAGCAGTACTTC.